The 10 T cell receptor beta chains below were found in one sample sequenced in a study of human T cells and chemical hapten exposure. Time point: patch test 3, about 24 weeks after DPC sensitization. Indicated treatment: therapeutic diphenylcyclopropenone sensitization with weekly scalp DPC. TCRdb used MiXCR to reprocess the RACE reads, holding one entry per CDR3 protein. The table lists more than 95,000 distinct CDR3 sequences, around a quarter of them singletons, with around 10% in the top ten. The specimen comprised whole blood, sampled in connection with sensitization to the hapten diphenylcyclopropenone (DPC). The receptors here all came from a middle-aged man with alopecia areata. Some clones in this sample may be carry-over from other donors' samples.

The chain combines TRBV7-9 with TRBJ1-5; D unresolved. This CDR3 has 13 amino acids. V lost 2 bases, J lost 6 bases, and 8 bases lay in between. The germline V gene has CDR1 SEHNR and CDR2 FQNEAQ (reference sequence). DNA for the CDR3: TGTGCCAGCAGCTTATCGGCGTCTCAGCCCCAGCATTTT. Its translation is CASSLSASQPQHF.

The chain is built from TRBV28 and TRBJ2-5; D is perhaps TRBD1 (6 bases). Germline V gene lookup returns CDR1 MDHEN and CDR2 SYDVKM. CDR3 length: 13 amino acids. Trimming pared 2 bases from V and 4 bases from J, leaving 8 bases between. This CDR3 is CASSLEGVETQYF. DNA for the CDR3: TGTGCCAGCAGTTTAGAGGGGGTAGAGACCCAGTACTTC.

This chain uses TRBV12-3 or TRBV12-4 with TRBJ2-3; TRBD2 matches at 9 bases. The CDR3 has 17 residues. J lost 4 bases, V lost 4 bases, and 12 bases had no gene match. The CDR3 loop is CASSSPNGAGGSDTQYF. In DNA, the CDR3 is TGTGCCAGCAGTTCCCCCAACGGGGCGGGAGGGTCAGATACGCAGTATTTT.

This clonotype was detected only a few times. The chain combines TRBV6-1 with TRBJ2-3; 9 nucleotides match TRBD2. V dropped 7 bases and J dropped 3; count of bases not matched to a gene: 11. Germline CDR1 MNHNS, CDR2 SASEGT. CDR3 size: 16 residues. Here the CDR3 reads CASNKAGGPGTDTQYF. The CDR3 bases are TGTGCCAGCAACAAGGCGGGAGGGCCGGGGACAGATACGCAGTATTTT.

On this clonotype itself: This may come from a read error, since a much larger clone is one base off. The CDR3 is CSAWMGRNQPQHF. CDR3 nucleotide sequence: TGCAGTGCCTGGATGGGGAGAAATCAGCCCCAGCATTTT. The chain recombines TRBV20-1 with TRBJ1-5; no reliable D call. From germline, CDR1 is DFQATT and CDR2 SNEGSKA (reference sequence). This CDR3 is built from 13 residues. The germline V and J ends were trimmed by 6 bases and 4 bases, with 13 bases remaining between them.

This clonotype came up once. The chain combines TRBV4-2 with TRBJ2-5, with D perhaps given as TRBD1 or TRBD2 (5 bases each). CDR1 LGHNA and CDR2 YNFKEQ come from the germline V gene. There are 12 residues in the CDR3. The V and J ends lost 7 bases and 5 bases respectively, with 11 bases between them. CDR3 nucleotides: TGTGCCAGCACCGGGGCAGATGAGACCCAGTACTTC. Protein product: CASTGADETQYF.

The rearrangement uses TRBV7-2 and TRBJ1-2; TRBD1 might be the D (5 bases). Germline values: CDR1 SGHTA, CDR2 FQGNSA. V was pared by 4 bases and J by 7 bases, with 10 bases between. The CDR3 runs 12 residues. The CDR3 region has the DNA TGTGCCAGCAGCTCATCAGGGTCTGGCTACACCTTC. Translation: CASSSSGSGYTF.

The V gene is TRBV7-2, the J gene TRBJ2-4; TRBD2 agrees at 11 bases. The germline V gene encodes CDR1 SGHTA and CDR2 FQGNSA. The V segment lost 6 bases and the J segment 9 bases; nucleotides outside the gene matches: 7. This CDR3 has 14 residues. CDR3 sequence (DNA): TGTGCCAGCAGTACGACTAGCGGGATAGGCATTCAGTACTTC. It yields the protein CASSTTSGIGIQYF.

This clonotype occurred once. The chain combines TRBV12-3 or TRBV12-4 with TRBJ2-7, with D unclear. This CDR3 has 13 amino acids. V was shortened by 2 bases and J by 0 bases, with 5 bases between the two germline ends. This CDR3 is CASSLSRSYEQYF. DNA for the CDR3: TGTGCCAGCAGTTTATCGCGCTCCTACGAGCAGTACTTC.

CDR3 sequence reads: CASSSPHRGPNYGYTF. The CDR3 region has the DNA TGTGCCAGCAGTTCCCCTCACAGGGGGCCCAACTATGGCTACACCTTC. This chain joins TRBV28 and TRBJ1-2, with 9 bases matching TRBD1. CDR1 is MDHEN and CDR2 is SYDVKM in the germline V gene. V trimming: 4 bases; J trimming: 2 bases; junction bases outside the gene matches: 8. There are 16 residues in the CDR3.